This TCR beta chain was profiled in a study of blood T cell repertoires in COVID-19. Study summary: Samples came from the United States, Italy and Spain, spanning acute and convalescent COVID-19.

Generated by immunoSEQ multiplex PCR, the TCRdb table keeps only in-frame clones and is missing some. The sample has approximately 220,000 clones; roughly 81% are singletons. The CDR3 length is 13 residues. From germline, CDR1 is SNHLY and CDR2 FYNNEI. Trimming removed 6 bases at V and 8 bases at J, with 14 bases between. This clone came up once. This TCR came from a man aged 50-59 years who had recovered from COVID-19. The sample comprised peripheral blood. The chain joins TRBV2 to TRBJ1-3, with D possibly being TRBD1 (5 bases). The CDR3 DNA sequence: TGTGCCAGCAGGGGGGGGACGGCAGACACCATATATTTT. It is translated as CASRGGTADTIYF.